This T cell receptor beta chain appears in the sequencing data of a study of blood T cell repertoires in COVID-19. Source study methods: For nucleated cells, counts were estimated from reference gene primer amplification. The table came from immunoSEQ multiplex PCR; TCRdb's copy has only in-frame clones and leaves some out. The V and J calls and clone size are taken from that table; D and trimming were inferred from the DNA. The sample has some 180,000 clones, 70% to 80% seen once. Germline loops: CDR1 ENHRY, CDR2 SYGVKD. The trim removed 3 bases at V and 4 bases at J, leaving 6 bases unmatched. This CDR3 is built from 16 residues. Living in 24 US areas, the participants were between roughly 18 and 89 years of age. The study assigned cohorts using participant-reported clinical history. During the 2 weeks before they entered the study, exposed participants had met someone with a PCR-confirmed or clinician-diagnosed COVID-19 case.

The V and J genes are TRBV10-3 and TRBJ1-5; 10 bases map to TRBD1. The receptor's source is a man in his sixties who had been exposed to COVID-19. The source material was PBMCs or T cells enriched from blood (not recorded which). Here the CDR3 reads CAISEPGTGVNQPQHF. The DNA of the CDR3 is TGTGCCATCAGTGAACCCGGGACAGGGGTTAATCAGCCCCAGCATTTT.